What follows are 21 T cell receptor beta chains derived from one specimen sequenced in a study of T cells in Graves' hyperthyroidism and ophthalmopathy. TCR beta CDR3 regions were amplified from RNA. First-round RT-PCR targeting the TCR CDR3 was performed with the HTBI primer set. One entry per CDR3 protein results from TCRdb running MiXCR on the multiplex PCR reads. This table holds roughly 400,000 distinct CDR3 sequences, approximately 25% found once. The material sequenced was blood. These receptors were collected from a man in his fifties with Graves' hyperthyroidism.

This clonotype was seen a handful of times. The chain combines TRBV29-1 with TRBJ2-7; 9 bases line up with TRBD1. This CDR3 has 16 amino acids. The germline V gene has CDR1 SQVTM and CDR2 ANQGSEA. The trim removed 5 bases at V and 2 bases at J, leaving 13 bases unmatched. The CDR3 DNA is TGCAGCGTTACACAGGCGGACAGGGGCCCGACCTACGAGCAGTACTTC. This gives the protein CSVTQADRGPTYEQYF.

V gene TRBV13 combines with J gene TRBJ2-7; D is uncertain. The CDR3 consists of 14 residues. V lost 5 bases and J lost 0, with 11 bases in between. The germline gives CDR1 PRHDT, CDR2 FYEKMQ (reference sequence). CDR3: CASSPPPGSYEQYF. The CDR3 DNA reads TGTGCCAGCAGCCCCCCTCCCGGCTCCTACGAGCAGTACTTC.

Only a few counts were recorded for this clonotype. The chain links TRBV3-1 to TRBJ2-3; D is perhaps TRBD2 (5 bases). Trimming took off 2 bases at V and 6 bases at J, with 21 bases between the two ends. The germline gives CDR1 LGHDT, CDR2 YNNKEL (reference sequence). The length of the CDR3 is 17 residues. CDR3 in DNA: TGTGCCAGCAGCCAAACTTCCAGCGGTCCTAACCGTGATACGCAGTATTTT. Translating it yields CASSQTSSGPNRDTQYF.

V is TRBV6-1 and J is TRBJ1-2, with 7 nucleotides matching TRBD1. J was trimmed by 4 bases and V by 5 bases; bases with no gene match: 16. CDR1 and CDR2 from the germline V gene are MNHNS and SASEGT. The CDR3 runs 17 residues. CDR3 coding DNA: TGTGCCAGCAGTCCCTATGGGGGACAGAGGATGCTCTATGGCTACACCTTC. This gives the protein CASSPYGGQRMLYGYTF.

The genes are TRBV12-5 and TRBJ2-5; D is uncertain. CDR3 length: 15 amino acids. Trimming removed 1 base at V and 5 bases at J, with 14 bases between. Germline V gene sequence: CDR1 LGHNT, CDR2 FRNRAP. This CDR3 is CASGLGYGPEETQYF. In DNA form, the CDR3 reads TGTGCTAGTGGTTTGGGATATGGGCCTGAGGAGACCCAGTACTTC.

The CDR3 DNA reads as TGTGCCAGCAGTGAAGCTGAGAGGACTGAAGCTTTCTTT. As protein: CASSEAERTEAFF. V is TRBV6-1 and J is TRBJ1-1; D gene uncertain. This CDR3 contains 13 residues. Germline V gene data show CDR1 as MNHNS and CDR2 as SASEGT. Trimming cost V 0 bases and J 5 bases, with 7 bases left between them.

J is TRBJ1-2 and V is TRBV6-1; D possibly corresponds to TRBD1 (5 bases). V lost 6 bases and J lost 2, with 10 bases in between. This CDR3 has 13 residues. Germline V gene data show CDR1 as MNHNS and CDR2 as SASEGT. The CDR3 bases are TGTGCCAGCAGGCGGGGCCCGAACTATGGCTACACCTTC. Translated: CASRRGPNYGYTF.

The chain couples TRBV4-1 to TRBJ2-7; 8 bases are a match to TRBD1. Looked up from germline, CDR1 is MGHRA and CDR2 is YSYEKL. V gave up 1 base and J gave up 2 bases; unmatched junction bases: 4. The CDR3 contains 15 residues. Written as DNA, the CDR3 is TGCGCCAGCAGCCAAGGAGGACAGGGCCCCTACGAGCAGTACTTC. Its translation is CASSQGGQGPYEQYF.

The rearrangement links TRBV7-6 to TRBJ1-1; TRBD1 is a possible D gene (6 bases). The CDR3 is 13 residues long. Germline CDR1 and CDR2: SGHVS and FNYEAQ. The V end was cut by 7 bases, the J end by 2 bases, with 11 bases between. CDR3 bases: TGTGCCAGCATCGGACAGCCCAACACTGAAGCTTTCTTT. Translating it yields CASIGQPNTEAFF.

This clonotype was recorded many times. V usage is TRBV7-2 and J usage is TRBJ2-7, with TRBD2 as a possible D gene (5 bases). Between the trimmed V and J ends, which lost 6 bases and 0 bases, there was a span of 9 bases. Germline lookup yields CDR1 SGHTA and CDR2 FQGNSA. CDR3 length equals 13 residues. The CDR3 coding sequence is TGTGCCAGCAGTCGGACTTACTCCTACGAGCAGTACTTC. Translated: CASSRTYSYEQYF.

This clonotype was observed a handful of times. This chain joins TRBV7-8 and TRBJ1-1; no firm D call. The CDR3 has 13 residues. The germline V gene encodes CDR1 SGHVS and CDR2 FQNEAQ. Trimming removed 3 bases from V and 3 bases from J, with 8 bases in between. CDR3 residues: CASSFDLHTEAFF. The CDR3 DNA follows: TGTGCCAGCAGCTTCGACTTACACACTGAAGCTTTCTTT.

The CDR3 DNA reads as TGTGCCAGTAGCGGACAGGTTAGGGCCAACGTCCTGACTTTC. This gives the protein CASSGQVRANVLTF. V is TRBV19 and J is TRBJ2-6; 7 bases agree with TRBD1. The germline V gene encodes CDR1 LNHDA and CDR2 SQIVND (reference sequence). The length of the CDR3 is 14 residues. V gave up 6 bases and J gave up 5 bases; unmatched junction bases: 4. Full variable domain (outside the CDR3, taken from reference TRBV19 and TRBJ2-6): DGGITQSPKYLFRKEGQNVTLSCEQNLNHDAMYWYRQDPGQGLRLIYYSQIVNDFQKGDIAEGYSVSREKKESFPLTVTSAQKNPTAFYLCASSGQVRANVLTFGAGSRLTVL.

This clonotype came up a few times. The rearrangement joins TRBV3-1 to TRBJ2-1; D gene uncertain. Looked up from germline, CDR1 is LGHDT and CDR2 is YNNKEL (reference sequence). This CDR3 is built from 15 residues. V gave up 0 bases and J gave up 8 bases, with 14 bases separating them. The CDR3 region is CASSQDRGSGDEQFF. The CDR3 DNA reads as TGTGCCAGCAGCCAAGATCGAGGAAGTGGGGATGAGCAGTTCTTC.

The chain employs TRBV9 and TRBJ2-5; 8 nucleotides agree with TRBD2. Germline assignment: CDR1 SGDLS and CDR2 YYNGEE. Trimming cost V 3 bases and J 1 base; bases outside gene matches: 8. The CDR3 sequence is 16 residues long. DNA for the CDR3: TGTGCCAGCAGCGAAGGACTAGCTTCCAGCCAAGAGACCCAGTACTTC. It specifies CASSEGLASSQETQYF.

This clonotype was observed a handful of times. The CDR3 here is CASSPIGTSGSRSYNEQFF. DNA for the CDR3: TGTGCCAGCAGCCCGATCGGGACTAGCGGGAGTCGGTCCTACAATGAGCAGTTCTTC. This chain joins TRBV14 and TRBJ2-1; 14 bases line up with TRBD2. CDR1 and CDR2 (germline): SGHDN, FVKESK. CDR3 length: 19 amino acids. The junction had 9 bases not matched to a gene; V was cut back by 4 bases and J by 1 base. The entire variable domain, with the rest obtained from reference TRBV14 and TRBJ2-1, is as follows: EAGVTQFPSHSVIEKGQTVTLRCDPISGHDNLYWYRRVMGKEIKFLLHFVKESKQDESGMPNNRFLAERTGGTYSTLKVQPAELEDSGVYFCASSPIGTSGSRSYNEQFFGPGTRLTVL.

The chain employs TRBV20-1 and TRBJ2-7, with 8 bases fitting TRBD2. Germline loops: CDR1 DFQATT, CDR2 SNEGSKA (reference sequence). J lost 4 bases, V lost 3 bases, and 5 bases had no gene match. This CDR3 has 13 residues. CDR3 sequence: CSARGLVGYEQYF. The CDR3 nucleotides read TGCAGTGCTAGGGGACTAGTTGGGTACGAGCAGTACTTC.

The J gene is TRBJ2-5, the V gene TRBV11-3; 14 nucleotides line up with TRBD2. The CDR3 has 17 residues. Germline V gene sequence: CDR1 SGHNT, CDR2 YENEEA. V shed 3 bases and J 4 bases; nucleotides not matched to a gene: 7. CDR3 bases: TGTGCCAGCAGCTTGGACTCGGGACTAGCGGGAGCAGAGACCCAGTACTTC. It codes for CASSLDSGLAGAETQYF.

This chain connects TRBV9 to TRBJ2-3; perhaps TRBD1 as D (6 bases). Germline V lookup: CDR1 SGDLS, CDR2 YYNGEE. The CDR3 totals 16 residues. Trimming took off 0 bases at V and 7 bases at J, with 18 bases between the two ends. CDR3 region: CASSVGVGSTGYTQYF. DNA of the CDR3: TGTGCCAGCAGCGTAGGGGTAGGGTCGACAGGATATACGCAGTATTTT.

The CDR3 coding sequence is TGTGCCAGCAGCTTAGACGGGACTAGCGGGAGTAATGAGCAGTTCTTC. Its translation: CASSLDGTSGSNEQFF. The genes are TRBV11-2 and TRBJ2-1; 14 bases agree with TRBD2. The CDR3 covers 16 residues. Germline trimming cut 0 bases from V and 7 bases from J; bases unmatched to any gene: 2. Germline CDR1 reads SGHAT; CDR2 reads FQNNGV.

At least ten counts were recorded for this clonotype. The rearrangement links TRBV28 to TRBJ2-5; D perhaps matches TRBD2 (5 bases). Germline lookup yields CDR1 MDHEN and CDR2 SYDVKM. V lost 4 bases, J lost 1 base, and 16 bases lay in between. The CDR3 spans 16 residues. The CDR3 DNA follows: TGTGCCAGCAGTTCCGGGGTCCTGCGGTTCCAAGAGACCCAGTACTTC. Its protein product is CASSSGVLRFQETQYF. Variable domain in full (rest from reference TRBV28 and TRBJ2-5): DVKVTQSSRYLVKRTGEKVFLECVQDMDHENMFWYRQDPGLGLRLIYFSYDVKMKEKGDIPEGYSVSREKKERFSLILESASTNQTSMYLCASSSGVLRFQETQYFGPGTRLLVL.

The chain carries TRBV29-1 and TRBJ2-5; the match to TRBD2 covers 7 bases. CDR1 and CDR2 from the germline V gene are SQVTM and ANQGSEA. V lost 4 bases, J lost 2 bases, and 7 bases stayed unmatched. The CDR3 length is 14 residues. CDR3 nucleotide sequence: TGCAGCGTTGGGGCCGGGGGGAGGCAAGAGACCCAGTACTTC. Translated: CSVGAGGRQETQYF.